The 2 T cell receptor beta chains reported below all come from one sample, sequenced in a study of esophageal squamous cell carcinoma under preoperative chemotherapy. Indicated time point: after preoperative PTX-NDP chemotherapy. TCRdb analysed the PCR reads with MiXCR anew, one entry per CDR3 protein. The repertoire holds some 30,000 distinct CDR3 sequences, with around 50% as singletons. Sample collection was performed from a patient given preoperative chemotherapy. These receptors all stem from a human donor with esophageal squamous cell carcinoma. The donor label of this sample is uncertain.

This chain links TRBV15 with TRBJ2-5; TRBD2 matches at 13 bases. With 6 bases clipped from V and 5 bases from J, the junction kept 3 bases outside the gene matches. This CDR3 has 14 amino acids. Germline loops: CDR1 LNHNV, CDR2 YYDKDF (reference sequence). The CDR3 here is CATRGLAGFETQYF. Here the CDR3 DNA reads TGTGCCACCAGGGGACTAGCGGGATTTGAGACCCAGTACTTC.

J is TRBJ2-1 and V is TRBV6-4; 10 positions match TRBD2. The ends lost 5 bases at V and 5 bases at J; junction bases unmatched: 6. The CDR3 loop spans 15 amino acids. CDR1 is MRHNA, CDR2 SNTAGT, per germline. CDR3 region: CASSPSGGVNNEQFF. The CDR3 coding sequence is TGTGCCAGCAGTCCTAGCGGGGGAGTAAACAATGAGCAGTTCTTC.